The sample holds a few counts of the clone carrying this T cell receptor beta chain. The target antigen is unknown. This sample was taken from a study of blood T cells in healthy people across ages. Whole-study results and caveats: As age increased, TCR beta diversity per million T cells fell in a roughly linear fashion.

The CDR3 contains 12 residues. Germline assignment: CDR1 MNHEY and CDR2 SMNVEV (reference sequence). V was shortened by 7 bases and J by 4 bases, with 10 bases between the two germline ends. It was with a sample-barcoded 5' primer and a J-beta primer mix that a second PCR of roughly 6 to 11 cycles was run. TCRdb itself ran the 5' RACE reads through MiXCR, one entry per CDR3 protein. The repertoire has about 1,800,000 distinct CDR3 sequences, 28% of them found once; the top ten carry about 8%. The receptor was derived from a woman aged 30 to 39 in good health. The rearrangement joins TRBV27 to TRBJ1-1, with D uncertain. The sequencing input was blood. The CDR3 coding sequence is TGTGCCAGCAATCTATGGGGCACTGAAGCTTTCTTT. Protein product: CASNLWGTEAFF.